This T cell receptor (beta chain) emerged from a study of blood T cell repertoires in COVID-19. Using immunoSEQ multiplex PCR, the repertoire was profiled, and TCRdb retains in-frame clones only, with some absent. The sample consists of about 470,000 clones, about nine tenths of them appearing once. The ends lost 0 bases at V and 12 bases at J; junction bases unmatched: 4. This CDR3 has 14 residues. Germline V lookup: CDR1 LGHDT, CDR2 YNNKEL (reference sequence). What was sequenced was PBMCs or T cells enriched from blood (not recorded which). The chain combines TRBV3-1 (or the pseudogene TRBV3-2) with TRBJ2-4; 11 bases are shared with TRBD2. This receptor was taken from a young woman who had recovered from COVID-19. CDR3 protein: CASSQDTSGGDQYF. For the CDR3, the DNA is TGTGCCAGCAGCCAAGATACTAGCGGGGGAGATCAGTACTTC.